This passage covers 14 T cell receptor beta chains from one sample sequenced in a study of identical twins. TCRdb re-derived calls from the 5' RACE reads in MiXCR, one entry per CDR3 protein. This repertoire shows approximately 1.8 million distinct CDR3 sequences, around 33% found once; its top ten account for about 0.27%. Sequencing was done on a sample of cord blood. The receptors originated from a newborn girl in good health.

In the case of this clonotype: Its ends do not fully match the called genes, so a read error is possible. The V and J genes are TRBV20-1 and TRBJ2-3; D gene uncertain. The CDR3 loop spans 14 amino acids. The V gene's germline CDR1 is DFQATT and CDR2 SNEGSKA (reference sequence). Here the CDR3 reads CGARDSKSTDTQYF. CDR3 in DNA: TGCGGTGCTAGAGATTCCAAGAGCACAGATACGCAGTATTTT.

Details on this clonotype: The likely explanation is a read error, given a far larger clone one base away. J is TRBJ2-7 and V is TRBV6-5, with 7 nucleotides matching TRBD2. The CDR3 spans 13 residues. Germline V gives CDR1 MNHEY, CDR2 SVGAGI. CDR3 sequence reads: CTSSASGSYEQYF. CDR3 DNA sequence: TGTACCAGCAGTGCTAGCGGCTCCTACGAGCAGTACTTC.

This clonotype was seen only a few times. Here the CDR3 reads CASSFGQGGDIQYF. CDR3 nucleotides: TGTGCCAGCAGCTTCGGACAGGGCGGAGACATTCAGTACTTC. J is TRBJ2-4 and V is TRBV7-9; 8 nucleotides match TRBD1. The CDR3 is 14 amino acids. Trimming cost V 3 bases and J 8 bases; bases outside gene matches: 6. Germline lookup yields CDR1 SEHNR and CDR2 FQNEAQ (reference sequence).

This clonotype appeared many times. The chain carries TRBV6-6 and TRBJ2-5; 7 bases map to TRBD1. CDR1 and CDR2 from the germline V gene are MNHNY and SVGAGI (reference sequence). The CDR3 is 15 amino acids. V was clipped by 2 bases and J by 1 base; unmatched bases: 4. The CDR3 protein is CASSYLGTAQETQYF. The CDR3 DNA reads TGTGCCAGCAGTTACCTGGGGACAGCCCAAGAGACCCAGTACTTC.

In this sample, this clonotype turned up many times. The rearrangement links TRBV10-3 to TRBJ2-1, with 10 positions matching TRBD2. CDR3 length: 13 residues. Trimming removed 5 bases from V and 8 bases from J; junction bases left unmatched: 3. CDR1 and CDR2 (germline): ENHRY, SYGVKD. CDR3 coding DNA: TGTGCCATCAGTTCTAGCGGGAGCTATGAGCAGTTCTTC. Translating gives CAISSSGSYEQFF.

This clonotype was picked up a small number of times. V and J are TRBV3-1 and TRBJ2-5, with D perhaps matching TRBD2 (6 bases). Looked up from germline, CDR1 is LGHDT and CDR2 is YNNKEL (reference sequence). The CDR3 has 16 amino acids. V lost 2 bases and J lost 0, with 13 bases in between. DNA of the CDR3: TGTGCCAGCAGCCAATGGGTGGGCGGGAACCAAGAGACCCAGTACTTC. Translated, it gives CASSQWVGGNQETQYF.

About this clonotype: Compared with germline, one end of the junction differs, possibly owing to a read error. The V gene is TRBV7-2, the J gene TRBJ2-3, with D maybe TRBD2 (6 bases). Germline V lookup: CDR1 SGHTA, CDR2 FQGNSA. This CDR3 has 13 amino acids. The CDR3 region is CASSLTSTGTQYF. The CDR3 coding sequence is TGTGCCAGCAGCCTTACTAGCACAGGTACGCAGTATTTT.

This chain connects TRBV20-1 to TRBJ2-6, with TRBD2 matching over 8 bases. The CDR3 has 14 amino acids. The ends lost 3 bases at V and 2 bases at J; junction bases unmatched: 0. The germline V gene has CDR1 DFQATT and CDR2 SNEGSKA (reference sequence). CDR3 residues: CSASGGAGANVLTF. The CDR3, as DNA: TGCAGTGCTAGCGGGGGGGCTGGGGCCAACGTCCTGACTTTC.

J is TRBJ2-7 and V is TRBV7-2; 7 bases match TRBD2. The ends lost 1 base at V and 3 bases at J; junction bases unmatched: 9. Germline CDR1 reads SGHTA; CDR2 reads FQGNSA. This CDR3 has 16 residues. DNA for the CDR3: TGTGCCAGCAGCTTAGGTCCCGGACTAGAGTTCTACGAGCAGTACTTC. Translation gives CASSLGPGLEFYEQYF.

This clonotype was seen only a few times. The V call is TRBV7-2, the J call TRBJ2-1; the D gene is possibly TRBD2 (5 bases). The CDR3 is 18 amino acids. Deletions cut 0 bases from V and 4 bases from J, with 19 bases between. Germline V lookup: CDR1 SGHTA, CDR2 FQGNSA. CDR3 amino acids: CASSLALPAGSAYNEQFF. The CDR3 DNA sequence: TGTGCCAGCAGCTTAGCGCTGCCCGCAGGTAGCGCGTACAATGAGCAGTTCTTC.

This clonotype was seen once. The chain is built from TRBV7-2 and TRBJ2-3, with 10 nucleotides matching TRBD2. The germline V gene encodes CDR1 SGHTA and CDR2 FQGNSA. Trimming removed 4 bases from V and 4 bases from J; junction bases left unmatched: 8. This CDR3 region has 16 residues. CDR3 coding DNA: TGTGCCAGCAGCTCACCCGGGACTAGCGTCCCAGATACGCAGTATTTT. Translation gives CASSSPGTSVPDTQYF.

This clonotype has only a few counts. The chain is built from TRBV15 and TRBJ1-1, with 7 bases fitting TRBD1. The CDR3 totals 18 residues. J was trimmed by 1 base and V by 0 bases; bases with no gene match: 11. CDR1 LNHNV and CDR2 YYDKDF come from the germline V gene (reference sequence). The CDR3 spells CATSREARGSGGNTEAFF. DNA for the CDR3: TGTGCCACCAGCAGAGAGGCCAGGGGGTCTGGTGGGAACACTGAAGCTTTCTTT.

This clonotype has ten or more counts. J is TRBJ2-4 and V is TRBV4-2, with TRBD2 matching 7 bases. The CDR3 runs to 16 residues. Germline trimming cut 1 base from V and 3 bases from J; bases unmatched to any gene: 6. Germline CDR1 is LGHNA and CDR2 is YNFKEQ. The CDR3: CASSQVAGDGKNIQYF. The CDR3 DNA sequence: TGTGCCAGCAGCCAAGTGGCGGGAGATGGCAAAAACATTCAGTACTTC.

The chain has TRBV15 and TRBJ2-7, with D hard to call. Trimming pared 0 bases from V and 3 bases from J, leaving 12 bases between. This CDR3 comprises 15 residues. CDR1 is LNHNV and CDR2 is YYDKDF in the germline V gene (reference sequence). The CDR3 here is CATSRDRRSVYEQYF. The CDR3 DNA sequence: TGTGCCACCAGCAGAGATCGTCGCAGTGTCTACGAGCAGTACTTC.